This T cell receptor (beta chain) was sequenced in a study of blood T cells in healthy people across ages. Study results and limitations: No one knew whether donors had CMV, which possibly confounded expanded clonotype changes. Naive T cell percentage strongly correlated with TCR beta diversity. Since the PBMCs were unsorted, naive and antigen-experienced cells could not be conclusively compared. The study found more naive CD4+ cells and higher diversity in long-lived than aged donors.

Germline V gene sequence: CDR1 DFQATT, CDR2 SNEGSKA (reference sequence). This CDR3 is 16 amino acids long. Trimming pared 3 bases from V and 2 bases from J, leaving 20 bases between. A second about 6 to 12 cycle PCR used barcoded and J-beta primers. TCRdb itself ran the 5' RACE reads through MiXCR, one entry per CDR3 protein. Of around 580,000 distinct CDR3 sequences in the sample, 45% to 55% were seen once. The table lists this clonotype with a few counts. What it binds is not known. The sample comprised blood. The source of this sequence is a man aged 80 or over in good health. The rearrangement uses TRBV20-1 and TRBJ2-7, with D perhaps being TRBD1 or TRBD2 (5 bases each). CDR3 amino acids: CSASSVEAGSTYEQYF. CDR3 nucleotides: TGCAGTGCTAGTTCGGTGGAGGCAGGGTCGACCTACGAGCAGTACTTC.